This T cell receptor (beta chain) is from a study of blood T cell repertoires in COVID-19. Produced via immunoSEQ multiplex PCR; TCRdb's table is partial and in-frame only. The data hold about 300,000 clones, with roughly 88% observed a single time. V shed 5 bases, J shed 4 bases, and the junction held 14 bases outside the gene matches. Germline assignment: CDR1 SNHLY and CDR2 FYNNEI. This CDR3 comprises 17 residues. The chain uses TRBV2 and TRBJ1-2; 9 bases line up with TRBD1. Sequences were obtained from peripheral blood. This clonotype was obtained from a woman aged 25 to 39 who had recovered from COVID-19. CDR3 nucleotides: TGTGCCAGCAGTCAGACTCTACCGGGACAGGGCGCCTATGGCTACACCTTC. Protein product: CASSQTLPGQGAYGYTF.